This TCR beta chain was retrieved from a study of identical twins. Whole-study results and caveats: With abundant cord blood beta clonotypes, insertions were fewer; memory repertoires showed no such pattern. The study reached conclusions through statistical analysis that was cross-sectional, not following the same donors. Invariant cells of the MAIT and iNKT types might have partly distorted the zero-insertion analyses.

In its sample, this clonotype was seen many times. Its cognate antigen is unknown. In TCRdb, the 5' RACE reads were re-called with MiXCR into one record per CDR3 protein. Of about 240,000 distinct CDR3 sequences in the sample, about 10% were seen once. Trimming took off 5 bases at V and 0 bases at J, with 14 bases between the two ends. The CDR3 is 17 amino acids. Germline V gives CDR1 MNHEY, CDR2 SVGEGT. The sequence came from a man aged 45-60 years in good health. V usage is TRBV6-2 or TRBV6-3 and J usage is TRBJ2-6, with D perhaps TRBD1 (5 bases). Sequencing input: memory T cells sorted from blood. The CDR3 sequence is CASSPPAGLSGANVLTF. The CDR3 DNA is TGTGCCAGCAGTCCACCCGCAGGGCTCTCTGGGGCCAACGTCCTGACTTTC.